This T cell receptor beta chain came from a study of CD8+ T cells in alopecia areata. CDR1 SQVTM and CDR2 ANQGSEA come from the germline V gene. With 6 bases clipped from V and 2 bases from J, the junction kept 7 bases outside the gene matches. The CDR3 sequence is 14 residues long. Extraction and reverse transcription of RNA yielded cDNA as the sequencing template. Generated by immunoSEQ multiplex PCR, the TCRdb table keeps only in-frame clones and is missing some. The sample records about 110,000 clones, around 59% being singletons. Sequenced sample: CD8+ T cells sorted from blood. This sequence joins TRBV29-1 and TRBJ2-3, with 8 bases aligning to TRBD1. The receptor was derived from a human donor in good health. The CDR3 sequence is CSVVRGQVTDTQYF. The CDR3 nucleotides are TGCAGCGTAGTTAGGGGACAGGTCACAGATACGCAGTATTTT.